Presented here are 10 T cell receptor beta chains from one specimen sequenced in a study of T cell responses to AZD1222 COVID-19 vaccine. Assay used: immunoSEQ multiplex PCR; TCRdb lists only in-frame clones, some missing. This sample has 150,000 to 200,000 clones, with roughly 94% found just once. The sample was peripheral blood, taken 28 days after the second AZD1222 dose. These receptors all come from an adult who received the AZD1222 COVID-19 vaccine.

CDR3 in DNA: TGTGCCAGCAGGGACAGGCCTGGAAACACCATATATTTT. It yields the protein CASRDRPGNTIYF. The rearrangement uses TRBV25-1 and TRBJ1-3; TRBD1 matches 7 bases. With V trimmed by 6 bases and J by 2 bases, 1 base remained unmatched. Germline CDR1 and CDR2: MGHDK and SYGVNS. The CDR3 has 13 amino acids.

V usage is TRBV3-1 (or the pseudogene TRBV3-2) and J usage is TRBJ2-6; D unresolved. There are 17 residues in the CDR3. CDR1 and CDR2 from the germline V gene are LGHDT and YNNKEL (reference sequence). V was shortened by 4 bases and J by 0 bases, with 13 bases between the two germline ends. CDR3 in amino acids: CASSPRGRFSGANVLTF. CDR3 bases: TGTGCCAGCAGCCCTCGAGGACGGTTCTCTGGGGCCAACGTCCTGACTTTC.

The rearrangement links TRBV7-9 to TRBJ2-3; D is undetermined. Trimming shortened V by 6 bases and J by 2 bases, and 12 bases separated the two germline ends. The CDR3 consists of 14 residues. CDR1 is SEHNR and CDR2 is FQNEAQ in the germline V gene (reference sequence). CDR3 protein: CASSLPGYTDTQYF. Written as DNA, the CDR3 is TGTGCCAGCAGTCTCCCGGGTTACACAGATACGCAGTATTTT.

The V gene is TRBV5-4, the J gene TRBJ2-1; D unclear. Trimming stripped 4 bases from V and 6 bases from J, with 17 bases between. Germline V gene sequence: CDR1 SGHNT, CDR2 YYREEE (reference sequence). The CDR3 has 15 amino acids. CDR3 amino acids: CASSNTKTFGNEQFF. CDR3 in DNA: TGTGCCAGCAGCAATACTAAAACCTTCGGCAATGAGCAGTTCTTC.

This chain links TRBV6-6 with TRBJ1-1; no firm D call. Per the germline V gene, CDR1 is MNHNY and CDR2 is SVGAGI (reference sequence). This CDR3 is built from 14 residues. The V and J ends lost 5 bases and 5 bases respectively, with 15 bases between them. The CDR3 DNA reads TGTGCCAGCAGTCTAGGACCCCTGGGGACTGAAGCTTTCTTT. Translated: CASSLGPLGTEAFF.

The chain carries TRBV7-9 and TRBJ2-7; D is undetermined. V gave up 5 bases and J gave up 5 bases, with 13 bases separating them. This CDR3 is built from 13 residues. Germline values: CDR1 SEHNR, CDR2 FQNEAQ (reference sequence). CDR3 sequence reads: CASSATEWNEQYF. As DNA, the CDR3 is TGTGCCAGCAGCGCGACCGAGTGGAACGAGCAGTACTTC.

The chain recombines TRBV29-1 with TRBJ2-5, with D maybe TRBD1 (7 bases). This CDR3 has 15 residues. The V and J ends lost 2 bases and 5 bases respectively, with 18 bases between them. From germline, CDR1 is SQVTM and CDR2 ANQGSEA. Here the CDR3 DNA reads TGCAGCGTTGAATTAATCGGAGGGGGCGGGGAGACCCAGTACTTC. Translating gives CSVELIGGGGETQYF.

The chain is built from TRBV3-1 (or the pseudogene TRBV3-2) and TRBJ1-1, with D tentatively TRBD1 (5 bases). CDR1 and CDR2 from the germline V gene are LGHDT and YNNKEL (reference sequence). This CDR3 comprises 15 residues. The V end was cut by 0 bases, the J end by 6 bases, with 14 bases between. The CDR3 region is CASSQDGGLGSEAFF. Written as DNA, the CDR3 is TGTGCCAGCAGCCAAGATGGGGGTCTTGGTTCTGAAGCTTTCTTT.

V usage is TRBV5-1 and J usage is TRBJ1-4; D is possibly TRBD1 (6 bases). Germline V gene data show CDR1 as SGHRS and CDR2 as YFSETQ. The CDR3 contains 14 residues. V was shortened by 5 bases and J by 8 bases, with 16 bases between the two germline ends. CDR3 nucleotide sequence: TGCGCCAGCAGGATCGGGCAGGGGAGCGAAAAACTGTTTTTT. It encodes CASRIGQGSEKLFF.

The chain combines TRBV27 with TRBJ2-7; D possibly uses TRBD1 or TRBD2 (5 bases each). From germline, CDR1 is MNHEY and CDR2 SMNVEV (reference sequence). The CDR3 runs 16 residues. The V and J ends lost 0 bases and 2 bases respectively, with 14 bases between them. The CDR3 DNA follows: TGTGCCAGCAGTTTATCTGCCGGGACGGTTACCTACGAGCAGTACTTC. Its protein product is CASSLSAGTVTYEQYF.